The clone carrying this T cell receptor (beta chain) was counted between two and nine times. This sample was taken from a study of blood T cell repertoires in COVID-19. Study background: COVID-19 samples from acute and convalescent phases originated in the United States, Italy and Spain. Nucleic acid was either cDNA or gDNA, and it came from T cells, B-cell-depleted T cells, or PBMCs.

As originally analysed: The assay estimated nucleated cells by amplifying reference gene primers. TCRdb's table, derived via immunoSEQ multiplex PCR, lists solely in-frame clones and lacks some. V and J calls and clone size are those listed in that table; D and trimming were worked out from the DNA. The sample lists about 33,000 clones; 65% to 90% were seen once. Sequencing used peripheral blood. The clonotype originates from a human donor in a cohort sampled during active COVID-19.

The CDR3 DNA sequence: TGTGCCAGTAGCGATAGGAGACTAGCGACTGGGGCCAACGTCCTGACTTTC. This sequence encodes CASSDRRLATGANVLTF. The chain combines TRBV19 with TRBJ2-6, with 8 bases that match TRBD2. Germline lookup yields CDR1 LNHDA and CDR2 SQIVND (reference sequence). This CDR3 has 17 residues. V trimming: 6 bases; J trimming: 2 bases; junction bases outside the gene matches: 9.